This passage covers 3 T cell receptor beta chains from one sample sequenced in a study of Graves' ophthalmopathy and Graves' hyperthyroidism. RNA transcripts were the source from which TCR beta CDR3 regions were amplified. HTBI primers were used in a first-round RT-PCR, which preceded a second-round multiplex PCR. One entry per CDR3 protein, called by TCRdb with MiXCR from the multiplex PCR reads. The sample lists over 500,000 distinct CDR3 sequences; 22% were seen once. Sequencing was performed on peripheral blood. These receptors were collected from a woman aged 18-29 years with stable Graves' hyperthyroidism. Some clones in this sample may be carry-over from other donors' samples.

This clonotype was found many times. The V and J genes are TRBV12-3 or TRBV12-4 and TRBJ2-2; no firm D call. This CDR3 comprises 12 residues. With 4 bases removed from V and 6 bases from J, the gap between germline ends came to 6 bases. The CDR3: CASSSPPGELFF. The CDR3 nucleotides are TGTGCCAGCAGTTCCCCTCCCGGGGAGCTGTTTTTT.

This clonotype was seen a few times. The V and J genes are TRBV27 and TRBJ1-6; 8 bases line up with TRBD1. Trimming took 6 bases from V and 10 from J; bases not matched to a gene: 5. The CDR3 length is 13 residues. Germline V gene data show CDR1 as MNHEY and CDR2 as SMNVEV (reference sequence). CDR3 coding DNA: TGTGCCAGCAGGCGCAGGGGGCAGTCACCCCTCCACTTT. The encoded protein is CASRRRGQSPLHF.

This clonotype was recorded a few times. V is TRBV3-1 and J is TRBJ2-7; D is perhaps TRBD1 (6 bases). The CDR3 consists of 16 residues. V was shortened by 0 bases and J by 3 bases, with 15 bases between the two germline ends. The germline V gene has CDR1 LGHDT and CDR2 YNNKEL (reference sequence). In DNA, the CDR3 is TGTGCCAGCAGCCAAGAGAGGGGACACGGAATCTACGAGCAGTACTTC. Its protein is CASSQERGHGIYEQYF.